A selection of T cell receptor beta chains follows, all from one sample in a study of blood T cell repertoires in COVID-19. The data were produced by immunoSEQ multiplex PCR, yet TCRdb's version contains in-frame clones alone and is incomplete. The sample yields 110,000 to 150,000 clones, 84% seen once. What was sequenced was PBMCs or T cells enriched from blood (not recorded which). Receptors originate from a man aged 40-49 years with acute COVID-19. CDR3s leave out the opening cysteine and the closing phenylalanine or tryptophan. Each record gives: V gene, clone size, CDR3 protein. Size tells how often a clone was seen (once, few, many) or the class of an expanded clone, and some rows leave it out.

TRBV5-4	NA	ASQRDRGFYEQY
TRBV11-2	few	ASSRDRLMNTEAF
TRBV5-1	NA	ASSLAGGGNTGELF
TRBV19	NA	ASSIGAGVGLKQF
TRBV30	NA	AWSYWTGEETQY
TRBV4-1	NA	ASSQDTGGNTIY
TRBV6-1	once	ASSDIGGQEVQETQY
TRBV4-1	NA	ASSSRGHSSYNEQF
TRBV5-6	NA	ASSLVVVANYGYT
TRBV28	NA	ASSSADTNQPQH
TRBV7-8	NA	ASSLRSVGWETQY
TRBV4-1	NA	ASSPFPRAMNTEAF
TRBV27	NA	ASSLSISHYNSPLH
TRBV19	NA	ASSIQIQETQY
TRBV27	NA	ASSLQGQGITEAF